The 10 T cell receptor beta chains below come from one sample, sequenced in a study of shared clonotypes between healthy human individuals. Assay used: immunoSEQ multiplex PCR; TCRdb lists only in-frame clones, some missing. This table has some 2,000,000 clones, roughly 94% appearing once. Sequences were obtained from naive CD4+ T cells sorted from blood. Subset denoted: CD45RA+ positively selected. These receptors all come from a man younger than 35 in good health.

The chain uses TRBV28 and TRBJ1-5; 9 bases are shared with TRBD1. In germline, CDR1 is MDHEN, CDR2 SYDVKM. V lost 5 bases and J lost 5; bases outside the gene matches: 7. This CDR3 spans 15 amino acids. The CDR3 region has the DNA TGTGCCAGCAGTCTACGGGACAGGGACTATCAGCCCCAGCATTTT. This codes for CASSLRDRDYQPQHF.

The chain is built from TRBV18 and TRBJ2-7; 8 bases are shared with TRBD1. In germline, CDR1 is KGHSH, CDR2 LQKENI. The V segment lost 6 bases and the J segment 5 bases; nucleotides outside the gene matches: 12. The CDR3 is 15 amino acids. The CDR3 protein is CASSLTPDRVDEQYF. DNA for the CDR3: TGTGCCAGCTCCCTAACCCCGGACAGGGTGGACGAGCAGTACTTC.

V is TRBV7-9 and J is TRBJ2-7; 7 positions match TRBD2. The CDR3 contains 12 residues. The V gene's germline CDR1 is SEHNR and CDR2 FQNEAQ (reference sequence). The V gene end was trimmed by 10 bases and the J gene end by 4 bases; junction bases not matched to a gene: 7. CDR3 coding DNA: TGTGCCACTGGGCGGGAGAGGTACGAGCAGTACTTC. As protein: CATGRERYEQYF.

A remark on this clone: The same CDR3 is also encoded by other DNA sequences in this sample. The rearrangement links TRBV5-1 to TRBJ2-7, with 8 bases aligning to TRBD1. Germline CDR1 reads SGHRS; CDR2 reads YFSETQ. V was pared by 3 bases and J by 0 bases, with 5 bases of the junction left unmatched. This CDR3 region has 15 residues. The CDR3: CASSSWTGSSYEQYF. CDR3 sequence (DNA): TGCGCCAGCAGCTCTTGGACAGGGAGCTCCTACGAGCAGTACTTC. Full variable domain (remainder filled in from reference TRBV5-1 and TRBJ2-7): KAGVTQTPRYLIKTRGQQVTLSCSPISGHRSVSWYQQTPGQGLQFLFEYFSETQRNKGNFPGRFSGRQFSNSRSEMNVSTLELGDSALYLCASSSWTGSSYEQYFGPGTRLTVT.

This chain uses TRBV29-1 with TRBJ2-1, with TRBD2 matching over 9 bases. CDR1 is SQVTM, CDR2 ANQGSEA, per germline. With 6 bases clipped from V and 8 bases from J, the junction kept 11 bases outside the gene matches. The CDR3 contains 14 residues. DNA of the CDR3: TGCAGCGTCCTCCCGGGACTAGCCGTCGATGAGCAGTTCTTC. It translates to CSVLPGLAVDEQFF.

The gene calls are TRBV7-9 and TRBJ1-1, with D unresolved. This CDR3 is built from 11 residues. V lost 2 bases and J lost 10, with 8 bases in between. Germline CDR1 reads SEHNR; CDR2 reads FQNEAQ (reference sequence). The CDR3 reads CASSLFSGAFF. In DNA form, the CDR3 reads TGTGCCAGCAGCTTATTTTCGGGAGCTTTCTTT.

This clone was observed a single time. The genes are TRBV4-1 and TRBJ1-2, with 11 nucleotides matching TRBD1. Germline CDR1 MGHRA, CDR2 YSYEKL. This CDR3 has 15 residues. The junction had 9 bases not matched to a gene; V was cut back by 5 bases and J by 7 bases. The chain's CDR3 is CASSSLRDRGVGYTF. The DNA for the CDR3 is TGCGCCAGCAGCTCCCTCCGGGACAGGGGGGTTGGCTACACCTTC.

The V gene is TRBV11-3, the J gene TRBJ2-5; possibly TRBD1 for D (6 bases). CDR1 and CDR2 (germline): SGHNT, YENEEA. This CDR3 is 14 amino acids long. V was shortened by 5 bases and J by 1 base, with 11 bases between the two germline ends. The DNA of the CDR3 is TGTGCCAGCAGCCCACAGGGCGCCCAAGAGACCCAGTACTTC. Translation gives CASSPQGAQETQYF.

This clone turned up a few times. This chain links TRBV6-1 with TRBJ1-6, with D possibly matching TRBD1 (5 bases). This CDR3 comprises 16 residues. V dropped 3 bases and J dropped 7 bases, with 16 bases sitting between them. The germline gives CDR1 MNHNS, CDR2 SASEGT. CDR3 in amino acids: CASSDRQPRLNSPLHF. CDR3 nucleotides: TGTGCCAGCAGTGACCGACAGCCAAGGTTGAATTCACCCCTCCACTTT.

This chain uses TRBV30 with TRBJ1-2; TRBD1 might be the D (6 bases). CDR1 and CDR2 from the germline V gene are GTSNPN and SVGIG (reference sequence). Trimming stripped 5 bases from V and 5 bases from J, with 15 bases between. The CDR3 has 13 residues. The CDR3 reads CAWLTAQGYGYTF. DNA for the CDR3: TGTGCCTGGTTAACAGCCCAGGGGTATGGCTACACCTTC.